These 13 T cell receptor beta chains originate from one sample sequenced in a study of cytomegalovirus exposure and HLA in healthy donors. With 60 Vbeta and 13 Jbeta primers, the PCR was carried out. Sequencing used immunoSEQ multiplex PCR; TCRdb keeps in-frame clones, though not all of them. In the table there are under 150,000 clones, 80% to 85% of which are singletons. Sequencing was performed on PBMCs. Source of these receptors: a boy under 10 years old in good health and CMV-seronegative.

This clone was recorded only once. The chain is built from TRBV11-3 and TRBJ2-7; 9 nucleotides match TRBD1. Germline values: CDR1 SGHNT, CDR2 YENEEA. Trimming took 5 bases from V and 7 from J; bases not matched to a gene: 18. CDR3 length: 17 residues. The CDR3: CASSRDLAGTGLGEQYF. For the CDR3, the DNA is TGTGCCAGCAGCCGCGATTTGGCGGGGACAGGGTTGGGGGAGCAGTACTTC. Supplemented by reference TRBV11-3 and TRBJ2-7, the full variable domain reads EAGVVQSPRYKIIEKKQPVAFWCNPISGHNTLYWYLQNLGQGPELLIRYENEEAVDDSQLPKDRFSAERLKGVDSTLKIQPAELGDSAVYLCASSRDLAGTGLGEQYFGPGTRLTVT.

This rearrangement joins TRBV6-5 to TRBJ2-3; no reliable D call. The CDR3 extends over 15 amino acids. V lost 0 bases and J 1 base, leaving 8 bases between the germline ends. CDR1 and CDR2 from the germline V gene are MNHEY and SVGAGI. The CDR3 DNA follows: TGTGCCAGCAGTTACTCCTCTACTGGCACAGATACGCAGTATTTT. Translated: CASSYSSTGTDTQYF.

V is TRBV27 and J is TRBJ1-1; TRBD1 is a possible D gene (6 bases). Trimming removed 6 bases at V and 4 bases at J, with 12 bases between. The germline V gene encodes CDR1 MNHEY and CDR2 SMNVEV (reference sequence). CDR3 length equals 13 residues. The CDR3: CASRHDRTTEAFF. The CDR3 DNA reads as TGTGCCAGCAGACACGACAGGACCACTGAAGCTTTCTTT.

The gene calls are TRBV7-9 and TRBJ1-4, with unresolved D. Germline CDR1 and CDR2: SEHNR and FQNEAQ (reference sequence). The V and J ends lost 1 base and 0 bases respectively, with 6 bases between them. The CDR3 is 15 amino acids. CDR3 protein: CASSLGDSTNEKLFF. In DNA, the CDR3 is TGTGCCAGCAGCTTAGGAGATTCAACTAATGAAAAACTGTTTTTT.

This chain joins TRBV4-2 and TRBJ1-1; D perhaps matches TRBD1 (6 bases). CDR1 and CDR2 (germline): LGHNA, YNFKEQ. The CDR3 runs 19 residues. Trimming took off 1 base at V and 0 bases at J, with 21 bases between the two ends. This CDR3 reads CASSQVEVIRGDMNTEAFF. In DNA, the CDR3 is TGTGCCAGCAGCCAAGTTGAAGTGATTCGGGGGGACATGAACACTGAAGCTTTCTTT.

This clone was found once. Written as DNA, the CDR3 is TGTGCCAGCAGTCCCGAGAAGTATAGCAATCAGCCCCAGCATTTT. Translating it yields CASSPEKYSNQPQHF. The chain couples TRBV28 to TRBJ1-5; no firm D call. V lost 5 bases, J lost 0 bases, and 11 bases lay in between. Germline CDR1 reads MDHEN; CDR2 reads SYDVKM. This CDR3 has 15 amino acids.

The rearrangement uses TRBV7-2 and TRBJ2-2; D perhaps matches TRBD1 (6 bases). V lost 4 bases and J 7 bases, leaving 22 bases between the germline ends. The CDR3 spans 17 residues. Germline lookup yields CDR1 SGHTA and CDR2 FQGNSA. CDR3 bases: TGTGCCAGCAGCTCACACCACACCAGGGGATTCTACGGGGAGCTGTTTTTT. Its translation is CASSSHHTRGFYGELFF.

J is TRBJ2-4 and V is TRBV27; 10 nucleotides line up with TRBD1. J gave up 7 bases and V 4 bases, and 1 base lay outside the gene matches. Germline V lookup: CDR1 MNHEY, CDR2 SMNVEV (reference sequence). The CDR3 length is 13 residues. The CDR3 loop is CASSSGQGNIQYF. The CDR3 bases are TGTGCCAGCAGTTCGGGACAGGGGAACATTCAGTACTTC.

The chain links TRBV9 to TRBJ2-3; D possibly corresponds to TRBD2 (6 bases). CDR1 is SGDLS, CDR2 YYNGEE, per germline. The CDR3 runs to 15 residues. Trimming removed 0 bases at V and 3 bases at J, with 11 bases between. The CDR3, as DNA: TGTGCCAGCAGCGTAGGTTGGCTAGCGACAGATACGCAGTATTTT. Translation: CASSVGWLATDTQYF.

The chain couples TRBV15 to TRBJ1-1; D is ambiguous. Germline V gene lookup returns CDR1 LNHNV and CDR2 YYDKDF (reference sequence). Trimming took 6 bases from V and 0 from J, leaving 14 bases between them. The CDR3 is 15 residues long. Here the CDR3 reads CATSRLGGVNTEAFF. CDR3 coding DNA: TGTGCCACCAGTCGGCTCGGAGGAGTGAACACTGAAGCTTTCTTT. The entire variable domain, with the rest obtained from reference TRBV15 and TRBJ1-1, is as follows: DAMVIQNPRYQVTQFGKPVTLSCSQTLNHNVMYWYQQKSSQAPKLLFHYYDKDFNNEADTPDNFQSRRPNTSFCFLDIRSPGLGDTAMYLCATSRLGGVNTEAFFGQGTRLTVV.

V is TRBV27 and J is TRBJ2-5; 8 positions agree with TRBD2. Germline CDR1 and CDR2: MNHEY and SMNVEV (reference sequence). V shed 1 base, J shed 6 bases, and the junction held 13 bases outside the gene matches. The CDR3 is made up of 17 amino acids. The CDR3 is CASSLFNRRGARQTQYF. DNA for the CDR3: TGTGCCAGCAGTTTATTTAATCGGCGGGGGGCTCGTCAGACCCAGTACTTC.

With respect to this clone: A junction boundary mismatches the germline segment, possibly from a read error. The V and J genes are TRBV6-4 and TRBJ2-1; 12 bases are shared with TRBD1. The germline gives CDR1 MRHNA, CDR2 SNTAGT. The length of the CDR3 is 14 residues. Here the CDR3 reads CASSEGQGANAQFF. DNA for the CDR3: TGTGCCAGCAGTGAGGGACAGGGGGCGAATGCGCAGTTCTTC.

This chain links TRBV6-1 with TRBJ2-2, with 9 bases fitting TRBD1. The CDR3 runs 14 residues. Germline CDR1 is MNHNS and CDR2 is SASEGT. V was pared by 8 bases and J by 2 bases, with 3 bases of the junction left unmatched. This CDR3 reads CASHRGPNTGELFF. The DNA for the CDR3 is TGTGCCAGCCACAGGGGGCCAAACACCGGGGAGCTGTTTTTT.